This record concerns one T cell receptor (beta chain) sequence. Living in 25 or so US areas, the participants were between roughly 18 and 95 years of age. Categorization into cohorts depended on clinical history that participants reported. The data were taken from a study of blood T cell repertoires in COVID-19. Study overall: The study drew acute and convalescent COVID-19 samples from the United States, Italy and Spain.

TCRdb's table, derived via immunoSEQ multiplex PCR, lists solely in-frame clones and lacks some. The sample carries about 180,000 clones, more than 75% recorded once. Sequenced: PBMCs or T cells enriched from blood (not recorded which). The origin of this receptor is a woman in her twenties or thirties who had recovered from COVID-19.

For the CDR3, the DNA is TGTGCCAGTAGCCGTCCCGGGACAGGGTCTGGGGCCAACGTCCTGACTTTC. It is translated as CASSRPGTGSGANVLTF. V and J are TRBV19 and TRBJ2-6, with TRBD1 matching over 9 bases. The CDR3 has 17 residues. CDR1 and CDR2 (germline): LNHDA, SQIVND (reference sequence). Unmatched junction bases numbered 7, after V lost 6 bases and J lost 1 base.